What follows describes a single T cell receptor (beta chain). The sample is drawn from a study of blood T cell repertoires in COVID-19. Study at large: From the United States, Italy and Spain came samples of acute and convalescent COVID-19. Sources were T cells, B-cell-depleted T cells, or PBMCs; the material itself was cDNA or gDNA.

As originally analysed: Amplification from reference gene primers served as the basis for estimated nucleated cell counts. Libraries were prepared by immunoSEQ multiplex PCR; TCRdb keeps only in-frame clonotypes and omits some of them. V, J and clone size were drawn from that table, and D and trimming were deduced from the DNA. The sample has some 200,000 clones; around 81% are singletons. This CDR3 region has 12 residues. Germline V gene lookup returns CDR1 LGHDT and CDR2 YNNKEL (reference sequence). With 3 bases removed from V and 8 bases from J, the gap between germline ends came to 10 bases. The sample comprised peripheral blood. The V call is TRBV3-1 (or the pseudogene TRBV3-2), the J call TRBJ1-1, with D tentatively TRBD1 (6 bases). The TCR was taken from a human donor with acute or convalescent COVID-19. The donor label of this sample is uncertain. CDR3 sequence: CASSQGGGEAFF. CDR3 coding DNA: TGTGCCAGCAGCCAGGGAGGGGGAGAAGCTTTCTTT.